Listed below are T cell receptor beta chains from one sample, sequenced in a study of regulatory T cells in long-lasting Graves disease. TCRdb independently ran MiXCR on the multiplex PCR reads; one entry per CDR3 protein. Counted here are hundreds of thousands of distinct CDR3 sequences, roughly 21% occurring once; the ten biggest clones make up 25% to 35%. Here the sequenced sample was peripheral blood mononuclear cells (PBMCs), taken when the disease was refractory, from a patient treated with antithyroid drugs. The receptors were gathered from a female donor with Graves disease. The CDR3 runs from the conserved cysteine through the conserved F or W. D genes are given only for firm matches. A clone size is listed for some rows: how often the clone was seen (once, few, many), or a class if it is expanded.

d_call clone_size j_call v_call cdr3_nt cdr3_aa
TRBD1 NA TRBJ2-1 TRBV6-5 TGTGCCAGCAGTTACTACCGGGACAGAAACAATGAGCAGTTCTTC CASSYYRDRNNEQFF
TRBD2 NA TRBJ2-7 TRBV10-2 TGCGCCAGCAGAGCCGGGGGAGGGCCGAGCGAGCAGTACTTC CASRAGGGPSEQYF
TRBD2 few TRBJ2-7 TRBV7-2 TGTGCCAGCAGCTTAGTAGTTATAGCGGGGGGGCCTTACGAGCAGTACTTC CASSLVVIAGGPYEQYF
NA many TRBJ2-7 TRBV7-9 TGTGCCAGCAGCTTAGGGTTACGGGAGCCAGACTACGAGCAGTACTTC CASSLGLREPDYEQYF
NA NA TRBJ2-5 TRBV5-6 TGTGCCAGCAGCTCGGGGGTCCGGAGCGATGAGACCCAGTACTTC CASSSGVRSDETQYF
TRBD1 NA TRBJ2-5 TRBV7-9 TGTGCCAGCAGCCCAGGGGACAGGGTCCAAGAGACCCAGTACTTC CASSPGDRVQETQYF
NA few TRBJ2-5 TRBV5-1 TGCGCCAGCAGACCGGGACATGGGGGGCCCCAGTACTTC CASRPGHGGPQYF
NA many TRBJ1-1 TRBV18 TGTGCCAGCTCACGAGAGGCAGTTGAAGCTTTCTTT CASSREAVEAFF
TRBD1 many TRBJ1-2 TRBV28 TGTGCCAGCAGACCGACAGGGAACTATGGCTACACCTTC CASRPTGNYGYTF
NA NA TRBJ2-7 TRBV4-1 TGCGCCAGCAGCCAAGACCTTTCAGGGACCTTCTACGAGCAGTACTTC CASSQDLSGTFYEQYF
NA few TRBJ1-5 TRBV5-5 TGTGCCAGCAGCTTGGCCATTGGGGGAAGCAATCAGCCCCAGCATTTT CASSLAIGGSNQPQHF
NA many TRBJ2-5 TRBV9 TGTGCCAGCAGCGTAGCCGAGGGGATGTGGAAAGAGACCCAGTACTTC CASSVAEGMWKETQYF
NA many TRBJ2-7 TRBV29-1 TGCAGCGTTGGCTTTCAGGGACCGCGTTCCTACGAGCAGTACTTC CSVGFQGPRSYEQYF
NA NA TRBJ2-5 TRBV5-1 TGCGCCAGCAGCCGAACACCGGGCCTACTAGCTCTTCCAGAGACCCAGTACTTC CASSRTPGLLALPETQYF
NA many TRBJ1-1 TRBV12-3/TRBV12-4 TGCGCCAGCAGCTTGTTGGGCGGGAACACTGAAGCTTTCTTT CASSLLGGNTEAFF
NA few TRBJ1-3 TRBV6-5 TGTGCCAGCAGTTTAAGGGCCCCCGGGGGACCAGGCTCTGGAAACACCATATATTTT CASSLRAPGGPGSGNTIYF